This T cell receptor (beta chain) was sequenced in a study of blood T cell repertoires in COVID-19. Study-level information: T cells, B-cell-depleted T cells, or PBMCs provided the cDNA or gDNA that served as material.

Germline CDR1 and CDR2: LNHDA and SQIVND (reference sequence). The CDR3 is 16 residues long. J was trimmed by 0 bases and V by 1 base; bases with no gene match: 3. Using immunoSEQ multiplex PCR, the repertoire was profiled, and TCRdb retains in-frame clones only, with some absent. The table records 150,000 to 200,000 clones, approximately 86% of them present only once. The specimen sequenced was peripheral blood. The rearrangement links TRBV19 to TRBJ1-3; 7 bases are shared with TRBD1. This TCR was sampled from a man aged 65 to 79 with active or convalescent COVID-19. CDR3 in DNA: TGTGCCAGTAGTATAGCTTGGGACAGCTCTGGAAACACCATATATTTT. Residues: CASSIAWDSSGNTIYF.